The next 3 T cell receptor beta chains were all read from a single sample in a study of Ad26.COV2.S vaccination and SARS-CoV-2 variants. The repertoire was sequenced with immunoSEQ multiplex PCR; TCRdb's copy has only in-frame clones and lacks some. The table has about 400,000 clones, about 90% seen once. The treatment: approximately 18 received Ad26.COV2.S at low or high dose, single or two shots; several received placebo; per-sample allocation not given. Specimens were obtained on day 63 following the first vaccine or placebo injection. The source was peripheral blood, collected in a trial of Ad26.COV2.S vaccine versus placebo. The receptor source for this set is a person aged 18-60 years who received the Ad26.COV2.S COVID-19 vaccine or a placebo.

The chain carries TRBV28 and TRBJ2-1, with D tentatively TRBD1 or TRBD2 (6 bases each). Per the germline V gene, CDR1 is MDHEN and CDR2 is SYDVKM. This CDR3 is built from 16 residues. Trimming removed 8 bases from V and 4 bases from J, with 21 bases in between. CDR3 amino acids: CASRKSQGRRYNEQFF. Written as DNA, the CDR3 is TGTGCCAGCCGAAAGTCCCAGGGGAGGCGGTACAATGAGCAGTTCTTC.

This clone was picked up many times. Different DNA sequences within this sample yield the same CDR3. The CDR3 coding sequence is TGCGCCAGCAGCCAAGACGGAAACAGGTACAATGAGCAGTTCTTC. Encoded protein: CASSQDGNRYNEQFF. V and J are TRBV4-3 and TRBJ2-1, with a possible D match to TRBD1 (5 bases). Between the trimmed V and J ends, which lost 0 bases and 4 bases, there was a span of 10 bases. Germline V gene sequence: CDR1 LGHNA, CDR2 YSLEER. CDR3 length: 15 amino acids.

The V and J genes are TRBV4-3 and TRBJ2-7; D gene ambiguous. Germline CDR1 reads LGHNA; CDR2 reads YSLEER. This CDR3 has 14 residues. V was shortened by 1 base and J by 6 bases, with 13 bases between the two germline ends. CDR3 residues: CASSQGAGRSEQYF. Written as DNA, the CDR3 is TGCGCCAGCAGCCAAGGGGCAGGTCGGTCCGAGCAGTACTTC.